This T cell receptor beta chain was identified in a study of blood T cell repertoires in COVID-19. The CDR3 spans 13 residues. Trimming removed 7 bases from V and 2 bases from J, with 12 bases in between. Germline V lookup: CDR1 SGHVS, CDR2 FNYEAQ. Original handling: Researchers report that nucleated cell counts were estimated from reference gene primer amplification. Using immunoSEQ multiplex PCR, the repertoire was profiled, and TCRdb retains in-frame clones only, with some absent. The V and J calls and clone size were taken over from that table, and D and trimming were inferred from the DNA. The sample has about 180,000 clones, about 87% seen once.

The sequenced material came from peripheral blood. V usage is TRBV7-6 and J usage is TRBJ2-7, with D perhaps TRBD2 (5 bases). The receptor's source is a woman in her 50s with acute or convalescent COVID-19. The CDR3 nucleotides are TGTGCCAGCACCCCGGAGGCCACCTACGAGCAGTACTTC. Its protein product is CASTPEATYEQYF.